This T cell receptor beta chain was profiled in a study of OX40 agonist ivuxolimab in advanced cancers. Study as a whole: The group had a mean age of around 64 years, ranged from about 23 to 85, and was just under 85% male. Participants could have had prior anti-PD-1, anti-PD-L1 or anti-CTLA-4 therapy, and about 37% had some.

Here immunoSEQ multiplex PCR was the method, and the copy in TCRdb shows in-frame clones only, minus some. Here the sample spans about 67,000 clones, about 83% being singletons. Sampling of blood occurred at baseline, cycle 4 day 1, and cycle 7 day 1. V dropped 1 base and J dropped 4; count of bases not matched to a gene: 10. Per germline, CDR1 SGHTA and CDR2 FQGNSA. The CDR3 sequence is 17 residues long. V gene TRBV7-2 combines with J gene TRBJ1-3, with 7 bases lining up with TRBD1. The clonotype was recovered from an adult with an advanced solid tumor such as melanoma, head and neck, liver or kidney cancer. The source was CD4+ or CD8+ T cells sorted from blood, collected in a trial of the OX40 agonist ivuxolimab. The CDR3 coding sequence is TGTGCCAGCAGCTTAGGACTCGACAGGGTAGCAGGAAACACCATATATTTT. This sequence encodes CASSLGLDRVAGNTIYF.